Included here is one TCR beta chain sequence, with context. This sample stems from a study of blood T cell repertoires in COVID-19. Study overall: Whether acute or convalescent, the COVID-19 samples came from the United States, Italy and Spain.

Per the germline V gene, CDR1 is GTSNPN and CDR2 is SVGIG (reference sequence). The length of the CDR3 is 15 residues. The V and J ends lost 1 base and 4 bases respectively, with 14 bases between them. Study processing details: Quantification of nucleated cells was approximated via reference gene primer amplification. The method was immunoSEQ multiplex PCR; TCRdb's version includes in-frame clones alone and lacks a portion of them. That table is the source of V, J and clone size, and D and trimming were worked out from the DNA. The data show around 180,000 clones, with 87% seen just once and roughly 2.5% held by the top ten.

Sequenced sample: peripheral blood. The sequence came from a man aged 40-49 years with active or convalescent COVID-19. The gene calls are TRBV30 and TRBJ1-5; possibly TRBD1 for D (6 bases). The CDR3 bases are TGTGCCTGGAGTGCACCGGACAGACGGAATCAGCCCCAGCATTTT. Its protein is CAWSAPDRRNQPQHF.